This T cell receptor (beta chain) was obtained from a study of patients and donors after allogeneic stem cell transplantation. The CDR3 loop spans 16 amino acids. Per the germline V gene, CDR1 is SGHTS and CDR2 is YDEGEE. V lost 0 bases to trimming and J lost 10 bases; unmatched junction nucleotides: 12. From the RT-PCR reads, TCRdb called clonotypes with MiXCR, one entry per CDR3 protein. This table has more than 150,000 distinct CDR3 sequences, 41% appearing once. Sequencing was performed on blood, either unsorted or a sorted T cell fraction (not recorded which). The chain links TRBV5-8 to TRBJ2-3; 9 positions match TRBD1. This TCR was sampled from a human donor who was either an allogeneic HSCT recipient or a stem cell or donor lymphocyte infusion donor (not recorded which). It is not recorded whose cells these are; they may come from a transplant donor. In DNA form, the CDR3 reads TGTGCCAGCAGCTTGGCCGACAGGGGGTCGATTGGTGCGCAGTATTTT. Protein product: CASSLADRGSIGAQYF. The whole variable domain, filled in from reference TRBV5-8 and TRBJ2-3, reads EAGVTQSPTHLIKTRGQQATLRCSPISGHTSVYWYQQALGLGLQFLLWYDEGEERNRGNFPPRFSGRQFPNYSSELNVNALELEDSALYLCASSLADRGSIGAQYFGPGTRLTVL.